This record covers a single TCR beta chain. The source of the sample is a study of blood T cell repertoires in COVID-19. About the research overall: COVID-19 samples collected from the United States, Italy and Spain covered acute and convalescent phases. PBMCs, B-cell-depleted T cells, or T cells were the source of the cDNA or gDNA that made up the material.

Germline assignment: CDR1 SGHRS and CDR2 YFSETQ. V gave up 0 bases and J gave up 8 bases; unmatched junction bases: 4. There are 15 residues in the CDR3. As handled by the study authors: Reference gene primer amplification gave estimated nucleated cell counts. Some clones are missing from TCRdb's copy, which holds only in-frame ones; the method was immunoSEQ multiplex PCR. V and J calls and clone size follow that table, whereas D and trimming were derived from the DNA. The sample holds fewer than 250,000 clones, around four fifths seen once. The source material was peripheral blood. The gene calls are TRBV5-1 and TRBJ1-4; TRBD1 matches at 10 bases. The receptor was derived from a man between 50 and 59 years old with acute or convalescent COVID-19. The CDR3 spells CASSLAGTGVEKLFF. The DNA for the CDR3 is TGCGCCAGCAGCTTGGCCGGGACAGGGGTAGAAAAACTGTTTTTT.